This TCR beta chain is drawn from a study of CD8 T cells in Susac syndrome. Reverse transcription used about 0.45 to 1 ug RNA and random hexamers. The CDR3 of TCR beta was amplified by immunoSEQ multiplex PCR across 54 Vbeta and 13 Jbeta. TCRdb re-derived calls from the immunoSEQ multiplex PCR reads in MiXCR, one entry per CDR3 protein. The table includes about 400,000 distinct CDR3 sequences, approximately 85% detected once. Isolation of CD8+ and CD4+ T cells was performed negatively, whereas enrichment of TEMRA cells was done by FACS. The CDR3 consists of 13 residues. Between the trimmed V and J ends, which lost 5 bases and 3 bases, there was a span of 11 bases. CDR1 SEHNR and CDR2 FQNEAQ come from the germline V gene (reference sequence).

This rearrangement joins TRBV7-9 to TRBJ2-7; D not resolved. The specimen was CD8+ T cells from PBMCs. This receptor was identified in a human donor with multiple sclerosis. CDR3 loop: CASSGREYYEQYF. CDR3 bases: TGTGCCAGCAGCGGGCGTGAGTACTACGAGCAGTACTTC.